This T cell receptor (beta chain) was identified in a study of T-cell reconstitution after alpha-beta-depleted transplantation in children. Whole-study results and caveats: Several hundred expanded graft clones reportedly were the source of alpha-beta T cells about two months after transplant. By one year post-transplant, T-cell counts and diversity largely arose from T cells that were newly produced.

CDR1 is SGHVS and CDR2 is FQNEAQ in the germline V gene. Trimming at V came to 1 base and at J to 6 bases, leaving 2 bases not matched to a gene. The CDR3 runs 14 residues. Preparing the TCRbeta library involved the use of unique molecular identifiers. One entry per CDR3 protein results from TCRdb running MiXCR on the PCR reads. The table has around 50,000 distinct CDR3 sequences, 52% seen once. As to this clonotype: Its target is unknown.

Here the sequenced sample was peripheral blood, taken before TCRalphabeta/CD19-depleted stem cell transplant. This chain uses TRBV7-8 with TRBJ2-1; 8 bases map to TRBD2. The source is a boy in the first two years of life with SCID, due to receive a stem cell transplant. The CDR3, as DNA: TGTGCCAGCAGCTTAGATCGGGGGGGCAATGAGCAGTTCTTC. Protein sequence: CASSLDRGGNEQFF.